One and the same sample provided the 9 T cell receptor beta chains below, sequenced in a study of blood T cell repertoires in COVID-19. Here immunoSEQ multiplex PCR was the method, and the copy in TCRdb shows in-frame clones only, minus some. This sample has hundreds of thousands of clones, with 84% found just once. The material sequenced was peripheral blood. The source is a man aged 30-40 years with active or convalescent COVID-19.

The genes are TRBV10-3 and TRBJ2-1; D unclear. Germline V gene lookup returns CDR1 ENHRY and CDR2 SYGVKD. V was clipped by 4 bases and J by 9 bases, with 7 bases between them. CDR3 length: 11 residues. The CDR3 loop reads CAISGGVEQFF. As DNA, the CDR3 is TGTGCCATCAGTGGTGGAGTTGAGCAGTTCTTC.

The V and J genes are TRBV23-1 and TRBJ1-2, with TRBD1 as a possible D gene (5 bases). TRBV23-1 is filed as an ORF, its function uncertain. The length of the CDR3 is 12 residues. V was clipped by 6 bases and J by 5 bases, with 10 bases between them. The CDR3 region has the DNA TGCGCCAGCAGCCCTGGGGGGTATGGCTACACCTTC. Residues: CASSPGGYGYTF.

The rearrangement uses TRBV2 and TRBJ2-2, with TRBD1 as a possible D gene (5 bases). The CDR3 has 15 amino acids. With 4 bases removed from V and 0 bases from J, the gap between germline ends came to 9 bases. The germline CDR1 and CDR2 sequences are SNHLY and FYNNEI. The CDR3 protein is CASSAGSTNTGELFF. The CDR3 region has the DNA TGTGCCAGCAGTGCAGGGTCCACGAACACCGGGGAGCTGTTTTTT.

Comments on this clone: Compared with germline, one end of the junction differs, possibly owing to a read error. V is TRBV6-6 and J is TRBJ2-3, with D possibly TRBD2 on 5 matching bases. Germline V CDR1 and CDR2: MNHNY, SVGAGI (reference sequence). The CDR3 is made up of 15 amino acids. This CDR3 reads CASSDSQRQTDTQYF. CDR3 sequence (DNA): TGTGCCAGCAGTGACTCACAGCGGCAAACAGATACGCAGTATTTT.

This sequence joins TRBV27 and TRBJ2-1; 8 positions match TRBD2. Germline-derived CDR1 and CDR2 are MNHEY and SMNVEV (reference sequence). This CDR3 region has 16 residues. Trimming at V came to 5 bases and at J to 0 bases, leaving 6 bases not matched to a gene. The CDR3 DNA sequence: TGTGCCAGCAGTCAGACACTAGCGGACTCCTACAATGAGCAGTTCTTC. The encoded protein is CASSQTLADSYNEQFF.

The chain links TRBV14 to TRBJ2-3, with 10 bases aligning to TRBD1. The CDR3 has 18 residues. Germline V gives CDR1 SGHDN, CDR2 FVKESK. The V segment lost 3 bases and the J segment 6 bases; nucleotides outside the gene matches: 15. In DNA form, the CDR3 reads TGTGCCAGCAGCCACCCTACGCAGGGGACAGGGGCCTCGGATACGCAGTATTTT. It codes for CASSHPTQGTGASDTQYF. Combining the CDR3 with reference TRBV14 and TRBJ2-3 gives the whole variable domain EAGVTQFPSHSVIEKGQTVTLRCDPISGHDNLYWYRRVMGKEIKFLLHFVKESKQDESGMPNNRFLAERTGGTYSTLKVQPAELEDSGVYFCASSHPTQGTGASDTQYFGPGTRLTVL.

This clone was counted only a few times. CDR3 bases: TGTGCCAGTGGGGGGGGGAACTACAATGAGCAGTTCTTC. Its protein product is CASGGGNYNEQFF. The chain joins TRBV10-3 to TRBJ2-1, with 7 bases that match TRBD2. The CDR3 is made up of 13 amino acids. The V gene's germline CDR1 is ENHRY and CDR2 SYGVKD. The J segment lost 3 bases and the V segment lost 10 bases, leaving 6 bases of the junction unmatched.

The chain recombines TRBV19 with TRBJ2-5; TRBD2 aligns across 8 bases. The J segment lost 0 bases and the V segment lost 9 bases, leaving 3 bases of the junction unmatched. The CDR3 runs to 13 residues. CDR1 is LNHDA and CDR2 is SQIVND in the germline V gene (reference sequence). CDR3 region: CASGRAYQETQYF. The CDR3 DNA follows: TGTGCCAGCGGGAGGGCCTACCAAGAGACCCAGTACTTC.

CDR3 bases: TGCGCCAGCAGCTTGGTTAGGAGCTCCTACAATGAGCAGTTCTTC. It codes for CASSLVRSSYNEQFF. The rearrangement links TRBV5-1 to TRBJ2-1; the D is unclear. Germline CDR1 reads SGHRS; CDR2 reads YFSETQ. The CDR3 contains 15 residues. V lost 0 bases and J lost 0, with 7 bases in between.